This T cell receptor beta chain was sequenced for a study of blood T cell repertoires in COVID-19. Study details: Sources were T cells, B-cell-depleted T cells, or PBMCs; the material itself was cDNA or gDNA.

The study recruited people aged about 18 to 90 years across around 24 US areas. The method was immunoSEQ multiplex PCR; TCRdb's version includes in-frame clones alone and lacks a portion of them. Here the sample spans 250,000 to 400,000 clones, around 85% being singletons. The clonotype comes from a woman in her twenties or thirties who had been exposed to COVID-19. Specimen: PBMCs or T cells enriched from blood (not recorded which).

The CDR3 protein is CALRTGKNIQYF. The CDR3, as DNA: TGTGCCCTTAGGACAGGTAAAAACATTCAGTACTTC. This chain uses TRBV21-1 with TRBJ2-4; the table's D call, TRBD1, has no DNA check behind it. TRBV21-1 is a known pseudogene. CDR3 length: 12 residues.